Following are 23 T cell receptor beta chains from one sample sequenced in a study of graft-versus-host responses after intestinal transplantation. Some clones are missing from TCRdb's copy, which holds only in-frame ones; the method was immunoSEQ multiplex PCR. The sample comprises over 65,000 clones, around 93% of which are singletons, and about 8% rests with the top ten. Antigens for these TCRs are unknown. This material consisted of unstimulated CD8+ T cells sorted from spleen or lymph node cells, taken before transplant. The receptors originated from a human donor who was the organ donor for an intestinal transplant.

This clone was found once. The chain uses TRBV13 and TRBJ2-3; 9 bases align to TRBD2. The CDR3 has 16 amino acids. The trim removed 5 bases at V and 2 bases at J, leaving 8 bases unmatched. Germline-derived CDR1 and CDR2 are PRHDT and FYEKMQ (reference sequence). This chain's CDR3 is CASSTRLAEVTDTQYF. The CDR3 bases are TGTGCCAGCAGCACAAGACTAGCGGAAGTCACAGATACGCAGTATTTT.

The CDR3 DNA reads as TGTGCCAGCTACAAAGGGGGCAACACTGAAGCTTTCTTT. It specifies CASYKGGNTEAFF. The rearrangement uses TRBV6-1 and TRBJ1-1; 7 bases map to TRBD1. CDR1 is MNHNS, CDR2 SASEGT, per germline. The CDR3 spans 13 residues. After removal of 8 bases from V and 2 bases from J, the junction contained 5 bases not matched to a gene.

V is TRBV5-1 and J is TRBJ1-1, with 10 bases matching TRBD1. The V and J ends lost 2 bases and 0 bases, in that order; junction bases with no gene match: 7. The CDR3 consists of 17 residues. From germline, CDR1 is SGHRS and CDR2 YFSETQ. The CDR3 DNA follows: TGCGCCAGCAGCTTCGGGGGGACAGGGGTTTTGAACACTGAAGCTTTCTTT. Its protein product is CASSFGGTGVLNTEAFF. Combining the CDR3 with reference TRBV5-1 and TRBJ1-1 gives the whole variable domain KAGVTQTPRYLIKTRGQQVTLSCSPISGHRSVSWYQQTPGQGLQFLFEYFSETQRNKGNFPGRFSGRQFSNSRSEMNVSTLELGDSALYLCASSFGGTGVLNTEAFFGQGTRLTVV.

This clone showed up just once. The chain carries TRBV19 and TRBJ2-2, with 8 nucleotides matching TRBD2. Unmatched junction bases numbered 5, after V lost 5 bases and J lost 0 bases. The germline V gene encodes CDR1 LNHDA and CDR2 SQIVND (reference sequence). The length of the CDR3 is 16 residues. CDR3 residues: CASSLAGATNTGELFF. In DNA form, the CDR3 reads TGTGCCAGTAGTCTAGCGGGCGCGACGAACACCGGGGAGCTGTTTTTT.

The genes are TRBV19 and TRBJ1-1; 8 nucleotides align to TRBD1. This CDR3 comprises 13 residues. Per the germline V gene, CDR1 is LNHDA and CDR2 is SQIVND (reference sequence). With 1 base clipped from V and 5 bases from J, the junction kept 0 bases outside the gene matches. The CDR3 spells CASSIGTGTEAFF. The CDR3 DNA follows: TGTGCCAGTAGTATAGGGACAGGGACTGAAGCTTTCTTT. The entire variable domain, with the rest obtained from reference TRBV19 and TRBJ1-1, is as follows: DGGITQSPKYLFRKEGQNVTLSCEQNLNHDAMYWYRQDPGQGLRLIYYSQIVNDFQKGDIAEGYSVSREKKESFPLTVTSAQKNPTAFYLCASSIGTGTEAFFGQGTRLTVV.

CDR3 in amino acids: CASSLSRGAYTEAFF. CDR3 in DNA: TGTGCCAGCAGTTTATCACGGGGGGCATACACTGAAGCTTTCTTT. The chain couples TRBV27 to TRBJ1-1, with a weak D call TRBD1 (6 bases). The germline V and J ends were trimmed by 0 bases and 3 bases, with 11 bases remaining between them. CDR1 MNHEY and CDR2 SMNVEV come from the germline V gene (reference sequence). The CDR3 has 15 residues.

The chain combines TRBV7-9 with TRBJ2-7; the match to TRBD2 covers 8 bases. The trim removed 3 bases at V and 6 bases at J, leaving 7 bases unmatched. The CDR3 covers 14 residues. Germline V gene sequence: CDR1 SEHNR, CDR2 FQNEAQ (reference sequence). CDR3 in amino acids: CASSLGGGLVEQYF. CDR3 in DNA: TGTGCCAGCAGCTTGGGCGGGGGGCTGGTCGAGCAGTACTTC.

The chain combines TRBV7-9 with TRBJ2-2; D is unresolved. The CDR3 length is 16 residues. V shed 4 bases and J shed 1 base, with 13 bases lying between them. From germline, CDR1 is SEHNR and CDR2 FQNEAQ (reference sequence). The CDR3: CASSSLGERNTGELFF. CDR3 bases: TGTGCCAGCAGCTCCCTTGGAGAGAGGAACACCGGGGAGCTGTTTTTT.

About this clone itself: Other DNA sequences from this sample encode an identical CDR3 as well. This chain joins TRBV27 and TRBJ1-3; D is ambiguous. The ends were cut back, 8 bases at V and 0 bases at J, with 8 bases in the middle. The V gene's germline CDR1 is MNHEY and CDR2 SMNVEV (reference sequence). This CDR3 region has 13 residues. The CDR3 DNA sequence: TGTGCCAGCTCTAGCCTCTCTGGAAACACCATATATTTT. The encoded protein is CASSSLSGNTIYF.

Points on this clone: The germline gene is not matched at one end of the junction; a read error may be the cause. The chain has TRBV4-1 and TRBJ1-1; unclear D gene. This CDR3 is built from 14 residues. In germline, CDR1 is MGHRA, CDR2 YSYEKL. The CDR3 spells CANSPDLGAREAFF. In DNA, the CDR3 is TGCGCCAACAGCCCAGATCTAGGCGCGAGAGAAGCTTTCTTT.

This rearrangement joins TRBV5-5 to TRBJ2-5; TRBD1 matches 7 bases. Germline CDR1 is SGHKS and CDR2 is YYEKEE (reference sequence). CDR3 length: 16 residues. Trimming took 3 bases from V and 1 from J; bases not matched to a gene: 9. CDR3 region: CASSWDSPLIQETQYF. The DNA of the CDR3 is TGTGCCAGCAGCTGGGACAGCCCTTTGATCCAAGAGACCCAGTACTTC.

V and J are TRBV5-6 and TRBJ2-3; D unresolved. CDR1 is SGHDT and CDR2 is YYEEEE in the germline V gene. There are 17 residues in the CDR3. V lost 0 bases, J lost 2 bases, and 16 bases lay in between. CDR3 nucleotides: TGTGCCAGCAGCTTGGGAACGGAAGAGGTGTTCACAGATACGCAGTATTTT. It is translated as CASSLGTEEVFTDTQYF.

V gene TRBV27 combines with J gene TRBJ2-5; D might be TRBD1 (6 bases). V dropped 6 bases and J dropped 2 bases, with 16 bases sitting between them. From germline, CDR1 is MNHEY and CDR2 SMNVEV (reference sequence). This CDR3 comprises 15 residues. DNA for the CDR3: TGTGCCAGCAGCCCTGGGTACAGGGCTCAAGAGACCCAGTACTTC. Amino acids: CASSPGYRAQETQYF.

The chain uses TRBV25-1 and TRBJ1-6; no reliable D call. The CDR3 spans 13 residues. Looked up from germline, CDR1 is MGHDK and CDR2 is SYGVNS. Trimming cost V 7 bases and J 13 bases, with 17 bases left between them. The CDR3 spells CASIYGRTRPLHF. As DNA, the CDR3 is TGTGCCAGCATCTACGGCAGGACTAGGCCCCTCCACTTT.

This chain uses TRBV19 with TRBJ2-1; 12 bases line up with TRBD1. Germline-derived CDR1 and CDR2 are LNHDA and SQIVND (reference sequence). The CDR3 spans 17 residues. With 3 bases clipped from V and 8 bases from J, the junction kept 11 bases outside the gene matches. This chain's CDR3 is CASSIGSGGQGADEQFF. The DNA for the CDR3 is TGTGCCAGTAGTATCGGATCCGGGGGACAGGGGGCGGATGAGCAGTTCTTC.

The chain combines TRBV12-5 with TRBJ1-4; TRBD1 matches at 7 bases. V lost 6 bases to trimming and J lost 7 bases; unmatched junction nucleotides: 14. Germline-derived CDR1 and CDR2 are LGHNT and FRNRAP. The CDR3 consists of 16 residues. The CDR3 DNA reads TGTGCTAGTGGCGTGACAGGGTTTTTGCCGATTGAAAAACTGTTTTTT. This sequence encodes CASGVTGFLPIEKLFF.

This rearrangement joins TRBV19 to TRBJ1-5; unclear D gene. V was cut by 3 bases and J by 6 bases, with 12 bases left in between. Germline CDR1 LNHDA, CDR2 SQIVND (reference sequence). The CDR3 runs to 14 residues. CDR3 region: CASSIPRISQPQHF. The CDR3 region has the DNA TGTGCCAGTAGTATCCCCAGGATAAGTCAGCCCCAGCATTTT.

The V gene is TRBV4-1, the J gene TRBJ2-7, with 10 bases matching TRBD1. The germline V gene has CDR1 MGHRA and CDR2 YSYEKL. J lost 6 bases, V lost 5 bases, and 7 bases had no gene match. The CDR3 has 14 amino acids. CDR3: CASSTGQGLVEQYF. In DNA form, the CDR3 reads TGCGCCAGCAGCACGGGACAGGGGTTGGTCGAGCAGTACTTC.

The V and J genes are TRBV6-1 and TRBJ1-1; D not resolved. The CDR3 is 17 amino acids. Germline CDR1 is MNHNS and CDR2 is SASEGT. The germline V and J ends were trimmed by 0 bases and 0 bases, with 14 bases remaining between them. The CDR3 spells CASSEASPARMNTEAFF. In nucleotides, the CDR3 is TGTGCCAGCAGTGAAGCCAGCCCCGCCCGCATGAACACTGAAGCTTTCTTT.

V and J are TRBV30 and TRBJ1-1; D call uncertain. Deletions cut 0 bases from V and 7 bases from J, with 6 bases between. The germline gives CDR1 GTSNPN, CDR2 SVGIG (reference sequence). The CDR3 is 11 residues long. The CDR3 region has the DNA TGTGCCTGGAGTGTGGGGTTTGAAGCTTTCTTT. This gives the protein CAWSVGFEAFF.

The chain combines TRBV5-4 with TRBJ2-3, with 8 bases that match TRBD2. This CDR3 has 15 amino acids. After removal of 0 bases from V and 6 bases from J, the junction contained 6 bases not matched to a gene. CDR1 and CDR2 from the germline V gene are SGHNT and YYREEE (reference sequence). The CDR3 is CASSLASGGDDTQYF. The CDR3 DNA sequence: TGTGCCAGCAGCTTGGCTTCGGGGGGGGATGATACGCAGTATTTT. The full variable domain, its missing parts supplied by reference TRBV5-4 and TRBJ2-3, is ETGVTQSPTHLIKTRGQQVTLRCSSQSGHNTVSWYQQALGQGPQFIFQYYREEENGRGNFPPRFSGLQFPNYSSELNVNALELDDSALYLCASSLASGGDDTQYFGPGTRLTVL.

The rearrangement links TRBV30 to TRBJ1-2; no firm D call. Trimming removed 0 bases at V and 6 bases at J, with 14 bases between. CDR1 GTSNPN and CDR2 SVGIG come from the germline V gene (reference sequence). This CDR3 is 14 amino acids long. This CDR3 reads CAWSVQGNQDGYTF. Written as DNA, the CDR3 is TGTGCCTGGAGTGTCCAAGGGAATCAGGATGGCTACACCTTC.

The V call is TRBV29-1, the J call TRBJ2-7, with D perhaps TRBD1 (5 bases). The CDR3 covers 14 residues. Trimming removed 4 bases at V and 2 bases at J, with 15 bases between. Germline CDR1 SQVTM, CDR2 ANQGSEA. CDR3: CSVAIGVFAYEQYF. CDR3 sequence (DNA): TGCAGCGTTGCCATAGGGGTTTTCGCCTACGAGCAGTACTTC.